The rows below give T cell receptor beta chains drawn from one sample of a study of T cell responses to AZD1222 COVID-19 vaccine. Generated by immunoSEQ multiplex PCR, the TCRdb table keeps only in-frame clones and is missing some. The profile shows 95,000 to 150,000 clones, more than 85% of them singletons. The sample consisted of peripheral blood, taken 28 days after the second AZD1222 dose. The receptors shown here come from an adult who received the AZD1222 COVID-19 vaccine. The CDR3 runs from the conserved cysteine through the conserved F or W. D genes are given only for firm matches. Not every row has a clone size; where given, it reads once, few, many or a size class.

TRBD1,TRBV7-9,TRBJ2-7,NA,16,CASSSGQGDLGLKQYF,TGTGCCAGCAGCTCCGGGCAGGGGGATCTAGGGCTCAAGCAGTACTTC
NA,TRBV7-6,TRBJ2-7,NA,15,CASSPPGARIYEQYF,TGTGCCAGCAGCCCACCGGGGGCCAGGATCTACGAGCAGTACTTC
NA,TRBV7-2,TRBJ1-3,NA,17,CASSLGAAFLSGNTIYF,TGTGCCAGCAGCTTAGGGGCAGCTTTCCTCTCTGGAAACACCATATATTTT
NA,TRBV19,TRBJ2-7,few,17,CASSMRGWAVDSYEQYF,TGTGCCAGTAGTATGCGAGGGTGGGCTGTTGACTCCTACGAGCAGTACTTC
TRBD1,TRBV27,TRBJ1-1,NA,16,CASSSRGRGRWTEAFF,TGTGCCAGCAGTTCCCGCGGGAGGGGGCGGTGGACTGAAGCTTTCTTT
TRBD2,TRBV6-6,TRBJ2-3,NA,15,CASSSKRERADTQYF,TGTGCCAGCAGCTCCAAGCGGGAGAGGGCAGATACGCAGTATTTT
NA,TRBV18,TRBJ2-3,NA,16,CASSPRTATSTDTQYF,TGTGCCAGCTCACCGAGGACAGCCACTAGCACAGATACGCAGTATTTT
TRBD1,TRBV30,TRBJ1-2,NA,13,CAWSATGNYGYTF,TGTGCCTGGAGCGCGACAGGGAACTATGGCTACACCTTC
NA,TRBV5-1,TRBJ1-6,NA,13,CASSPGQYSPLHF,TGCGCCAGCAGCCCCGGACAGTATTCACCCCTCCACTTT
NA,TRBV2,TRBJ2-5,NA,13,CASTYREQETQYF,TGTGCCAGCACCTACAGGGAACAAGAGACCCAGTACTTC
NA,TRBV6-2/TRBV6-3,TRBJ1-2,NA,11,CASSYRSLYTF,TGTGCCAGCAGTTACAGGTCCCTCTACACCTTC
TRBD1,TRBV7-2,TRBJ2-1,once,19,CASSSPPDRGLSGYNEQFF,TGTGCCAGCAGCTCACCCCCGGACAGGGGGCTATCAGGGTACAATGAGCAGTTCTTC
TRBD1,TRBV10-3,TRBJ2-7,NA,15,CAISESSRQGGEQYF,TGTGCCATCAGTGAGTCCTCGAGACAGGGTGGCGAGCAGTACTTC
NA,TRBV12-5,TRBJ2-1,NA,11,CASGLIAGQFF,TGTGCTAGTGGTTTAATCGCAGGGCAGTTCTTC
NA,TRBV25-1,TRBJ1-1,NA,13,CASSEMTRPEAFF,TGTGCCAGCAGTGAGATGACACGGCCTGAAGCTTTCTTT
NA,TRBV3-1/TRBV3-2,TRBJ1-3,NA,15,CASSQASDSGNTIYF,TGTGCCAGCAGCCAAGCGTCGGACTCTGGAAACACCATATATTTT